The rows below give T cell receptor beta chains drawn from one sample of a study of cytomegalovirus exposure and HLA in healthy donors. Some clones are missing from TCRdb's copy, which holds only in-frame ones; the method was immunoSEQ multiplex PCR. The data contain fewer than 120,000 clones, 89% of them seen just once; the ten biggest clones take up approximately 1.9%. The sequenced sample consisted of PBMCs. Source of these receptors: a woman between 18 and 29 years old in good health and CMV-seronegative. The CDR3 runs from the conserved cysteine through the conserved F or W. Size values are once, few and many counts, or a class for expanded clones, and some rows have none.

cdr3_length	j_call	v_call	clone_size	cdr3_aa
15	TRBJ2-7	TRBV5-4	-	CASSIKTGRSYEQYF
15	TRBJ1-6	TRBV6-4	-	CASSDSRGFVTPLHF
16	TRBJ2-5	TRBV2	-	CASRGGTSGRGETQYF
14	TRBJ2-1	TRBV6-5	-	CASSWTGEGNEQFF
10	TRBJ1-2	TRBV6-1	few	CASGTRGYTF
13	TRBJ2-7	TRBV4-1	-	CASSLPRPDEQYF
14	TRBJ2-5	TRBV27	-	CASSLSGHPETQYF
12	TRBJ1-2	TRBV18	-	CASSTMDSGYTF
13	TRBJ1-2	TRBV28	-	CASSLGAGYGYTF
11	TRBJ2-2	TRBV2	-	CASIYTGELFF
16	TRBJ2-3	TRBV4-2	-	CASSHPELEGTDTQYF
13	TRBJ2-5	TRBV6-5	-	CASSYSPEETQYF
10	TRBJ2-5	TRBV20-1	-	CSARQETQYF
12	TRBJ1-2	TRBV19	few	CASSIGRGRKTF
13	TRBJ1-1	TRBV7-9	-	CASSLSANTEAFF
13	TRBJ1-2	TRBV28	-	CASRQGAGAGYTF
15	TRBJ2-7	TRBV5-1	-	CASSKFSGPNYEQYF
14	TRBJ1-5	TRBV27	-	CASGRDRVNQPQHF
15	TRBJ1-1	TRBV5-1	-	CASSSSTGANTEAFF
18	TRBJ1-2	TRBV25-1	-	CASSGTTGTGKLNYGYTF
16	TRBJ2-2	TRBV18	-	CASSPQSRGLTGELFF
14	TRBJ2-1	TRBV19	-	CASKTTSANNEQFF
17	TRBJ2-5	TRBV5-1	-	CASSRGSGGGNQETQYF
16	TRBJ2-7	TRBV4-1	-	CASRNTRDRGTYEQYF
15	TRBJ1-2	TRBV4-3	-	CASSQDRGGVFGYTF
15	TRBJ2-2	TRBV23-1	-	CAISGGGRADGELFF
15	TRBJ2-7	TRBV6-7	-	CASSYGTTQSYEQYF
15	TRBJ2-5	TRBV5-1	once	CASRQGRGVQETQYF
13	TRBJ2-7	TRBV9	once	CASSDDSFYEQYF
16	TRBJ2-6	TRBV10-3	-	CAISAGQGAGANVLTF
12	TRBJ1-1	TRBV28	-	CASSFLSTEAFF
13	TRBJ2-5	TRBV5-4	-	CASSADSQETQYF
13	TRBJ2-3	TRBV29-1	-	CSVRGQYTDTQYF
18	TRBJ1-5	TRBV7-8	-	CASSLGGDRAYGNQPQHF
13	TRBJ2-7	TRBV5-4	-	CASRLDRGNEQYF
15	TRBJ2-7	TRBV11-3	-	CASSPRGGGPYEQYF
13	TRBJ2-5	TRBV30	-	CAWNLAGVETQYF
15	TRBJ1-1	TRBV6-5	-	CASSYSVQGGTEAFF
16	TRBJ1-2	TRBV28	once	CARRGIQGLDWYGYTF
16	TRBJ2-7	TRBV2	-	CASSEAEGDLSYEQYF
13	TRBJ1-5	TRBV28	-	CASTKQQGQPQHF
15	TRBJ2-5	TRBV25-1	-	CASSEVGAGAETQYF
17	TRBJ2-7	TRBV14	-	CASSPLTGTSGSYEQYF
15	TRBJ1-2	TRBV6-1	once	CASSARTGADYGYTF
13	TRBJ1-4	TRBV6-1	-	CAIRRGRNEKLFF
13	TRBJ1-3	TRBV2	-	CATYRGSGNTIYF
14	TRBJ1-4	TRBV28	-	CASSLGQGSEKLFF
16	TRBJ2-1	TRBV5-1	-	CASSSGAGGPYNEQFF
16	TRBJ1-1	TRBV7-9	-	CASSHRGMGENTEAFF
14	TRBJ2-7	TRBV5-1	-	CASSLVGTSREQYF
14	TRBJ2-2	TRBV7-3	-	CASSLAGSNGELFF
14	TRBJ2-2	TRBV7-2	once	CASRPDRWSGELFF
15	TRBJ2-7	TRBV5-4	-	CASSLWDRVGREQYF
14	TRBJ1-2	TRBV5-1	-	CASSLRIMDYGYTF
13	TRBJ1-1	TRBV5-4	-	CASSSIQGSEAFF
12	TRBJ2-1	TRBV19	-	CASSRHLNEQFF
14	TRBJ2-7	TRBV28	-	CASSFKGASNEQYF
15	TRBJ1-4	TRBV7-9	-	CASSSRRGANEKLFF
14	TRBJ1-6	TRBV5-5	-	CASNSGQPNSPLHF
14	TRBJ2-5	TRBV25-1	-	CASSEAGGEKTQYF